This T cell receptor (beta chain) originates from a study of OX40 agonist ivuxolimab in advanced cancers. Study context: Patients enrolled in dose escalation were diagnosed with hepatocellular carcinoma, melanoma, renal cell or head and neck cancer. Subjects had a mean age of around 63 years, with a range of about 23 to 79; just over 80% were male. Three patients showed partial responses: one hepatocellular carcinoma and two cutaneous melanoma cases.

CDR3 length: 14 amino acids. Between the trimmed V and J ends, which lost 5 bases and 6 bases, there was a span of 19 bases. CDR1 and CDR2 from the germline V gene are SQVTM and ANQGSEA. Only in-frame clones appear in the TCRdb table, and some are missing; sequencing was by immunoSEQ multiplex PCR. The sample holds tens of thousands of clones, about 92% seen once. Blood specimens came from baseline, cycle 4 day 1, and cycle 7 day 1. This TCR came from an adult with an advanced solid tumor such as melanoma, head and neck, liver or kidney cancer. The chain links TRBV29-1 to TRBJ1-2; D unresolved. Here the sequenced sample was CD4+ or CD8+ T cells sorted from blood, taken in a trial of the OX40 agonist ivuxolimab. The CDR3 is CSVRLTGSKDGYTF. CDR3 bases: TGCAGCGTTCGGCTAACGGGATCTAAGGATGGCTACACCTTC.